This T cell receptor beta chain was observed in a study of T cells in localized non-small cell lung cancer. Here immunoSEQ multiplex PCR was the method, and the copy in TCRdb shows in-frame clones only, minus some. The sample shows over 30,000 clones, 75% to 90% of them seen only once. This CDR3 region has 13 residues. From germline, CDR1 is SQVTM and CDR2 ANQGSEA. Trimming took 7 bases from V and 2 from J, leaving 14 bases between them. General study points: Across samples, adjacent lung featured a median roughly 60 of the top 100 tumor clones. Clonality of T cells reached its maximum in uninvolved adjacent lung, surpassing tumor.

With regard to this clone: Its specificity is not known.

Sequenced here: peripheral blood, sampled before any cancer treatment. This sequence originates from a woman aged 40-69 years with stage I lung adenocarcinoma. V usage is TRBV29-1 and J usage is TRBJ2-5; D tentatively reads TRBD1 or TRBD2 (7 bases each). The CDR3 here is CSAAGQSQETQYF. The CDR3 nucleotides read TGCAGCGCAGCGGGACAGTCTCAAGAGACCCAGTACTTC.